The 11 T cell receptor beta chains given below trace back to one sample, sequenced in a study of blood T cell repertoires in COVID-19. Sequencing was performed with immunoSEQ multiplex PCR; in TCRdb, only in-frame clones are kept and a portion is missing. The repertoire includes under 250,000 clones, 86% of them detected once, and 1.5% to 2% sits in the top ten. Sequenced: peripheral blood. These receptors were taken from a woman aged 60-70 years who had recovered from COVID-19.

The V call is TRBV18, the J call TRBJ1-1; TRBD1 is a possible D gene (6 bases). CDR1 is KGHSH, CDR2 LQKENI, per germline. This CDR3 has 15 residues. The V gene lost 3 bases and the J gene lost 1 base, with 12 bases spanning the gap. CDR3 sequence: CASSPTMDRNTEAFF. CDR3 sequence (DNA): TGTGCCAGCTCACCCACGATGGACAGGAACACTGAAGCTTTCTTT.

This chain joins TRBV5-1 and TRBJ1-5, with no clear D. This CDR3 has 13 residues. Germline V gene sequence: CDR1 SGHRS, CDR2 YFSETQ. The V gene lost 0 bases and the J gene lost 7 bases, with 8 bases spanning the gap. CDR3 in DNA: TGCGCCAGCAGCTTGGACTCACAGCAGCCCCAGCATTTT. It translates to CASSLDSQQPQHF.

A few counts support this clone. CDR3 in DNA: TGCGCCAGCAGCACCACGGGCTATGGCTACACCTTC. Its protein is CASSTTGYGYTF. The chain recombines TRBV5-1 with TRBJ1-2; no clear D. CDR1 is SGHRS, CDR2 YFSETQ, per germline. The V and J ends lost 4 bases and 4 bases respectively, with 8 bases between them. The CDR3 contains 12 residues.

This clone was picked up one time. The chain links TRBV20-1 to TRBJ1-4; D is perhaps TRBD1 (5 bases). Germline V gives CDR1 DFQATT, CDR2 SNEGSKA (reference sequence). Deletions cut 6 bases from V and 4 bases from J, with 12 bases between. The CDR3 sequence is 13 residues long. The CDR3 bases are TGCAGTGCCAGTGACAGAAATAATGAAAAACTGTTTTTT. Amino acids: CSASDRNNEKLFF.

In its sample, this clone was seen once. The genes are TRBV29-1 and TRBJ1-4; D gene ambiguous. Germline CDR1 is SQVTM and CDR2 is ANQGSEA. Trimming cost V 7 bases and J 3 bases, with 9 bases left between them. This CDR3 has 12 amino acids. The CDR3 DNA is TGCAGCGCTGGGAGGCCTAATGAAAAACTGTTTTTT. It translates to CSAGRPNEKLFF.

CDR3 in amino acids: CATNGGPPSIAGELFF. The CDR3 region has the DNA TGTGCCACCAATGGCGGCCCACCCAGTATAGCCGGGGAGCTGTTTTTT. The genes are TRBV5-8 and TRBJ2-2, with unresolved D. The ends were cut back, 9 bases at V and 6 bases at J, with 24 bases in the middle. Germline CDR1 reads SGHTS; CDR2 reads YDEGEE. This CDR3 region has 16 residues.

The chain employs TRBV3-1 (or the pseudogene TRBV3-2) and TRBJ2-7; D unresolved. In germline, CDR1 is LGHDT, CDR2 YNNKEL (reference sequence). V lost 0 bases, J lost 2 bases, and 5 bases lay in between. The CDR3 totals 13 residues. This chain's CDR3 is CASSQDIAYEQYF. CDR3 nucleotide sequence: TGTGCCAGCAGCCAAGATATTGCCTACGAGCAGTACTTC.

The J gene is TRBJ1-2, the V gene TRBV5-1; a weak D match, TRBD1 (5 bases). CDR3 length equals 13 residues. V lost 3 bases to trimming and J lost 6 bases, with 12 bases between them. The germline CDR1 and CDR2 sequences are SGHRS and YFSETQ. In DNA form, the CDR3 reads TGCGCCAGCAGCTGGGAGGCAGGGCATGGCTACACCTTC. Its protein product is CASSWEAGHGYTF.

J is TRBJ1-5 and V is TRBV6-5, with D perhaps matching TRBD1 (5 bases). V dropped 6 bases and J dropped 3 bases, with 12 bases sitting between them. Germline CDR1 and CDR2: MNHEY and SVGAGI. The CDR3 totals 14 residues. The CDR3 spells CASSGQGDNQPQHF. The CDR3 DNA is TGTGCCAGCAGCGGTCAGGGTGACAATCAGCCCCAGCATTTT.

The chain combines TRBV19 with TRBJ1-1; D might be TRBD1 (5 bases). The germline V gene has CDR1 LNHDA and CDR2 SQIVND (reference sequence). The CDR3 is 14 residues long. The germline V and J ends were trimmed by 7 bases and 1 base, with 13 bases remaining between them. The CDR3 is CASIGSQGNTEAFF. The CDR3, as DNA: TGTGCCAGTATCGGCTCCCAGGGGAACACTGAAGCTTTCTTT.

This sequence joins TRBV5-1 and TRBJ1-2; D gene ambiguous. The CDR3 loop spans 13 amino acids. CDR1 and CDR2 (germline): SGHRS, YFSETQ. V was shortened by 0 bases and J by 8 bases, with 11 bases between the two germline ends. The CDR3 is CASSLGADVGYTF. In DNA, the CDR3 is TGCGCCAGCAGCTTGGGGGCAGACGTAGGCTACACCTTC.